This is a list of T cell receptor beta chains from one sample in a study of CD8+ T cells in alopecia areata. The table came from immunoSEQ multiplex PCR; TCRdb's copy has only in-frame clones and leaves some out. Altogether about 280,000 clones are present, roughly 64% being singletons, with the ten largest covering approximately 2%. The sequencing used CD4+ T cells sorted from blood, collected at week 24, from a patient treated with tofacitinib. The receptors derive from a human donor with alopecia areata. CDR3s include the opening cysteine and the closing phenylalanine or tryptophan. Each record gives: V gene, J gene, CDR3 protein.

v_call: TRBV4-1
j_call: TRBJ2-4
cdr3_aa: CASSQAGRGAKNIQYF

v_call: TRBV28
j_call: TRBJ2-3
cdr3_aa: CASSLSVGDTQYF

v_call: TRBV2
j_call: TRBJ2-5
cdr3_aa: CASSEAVQKIQYF

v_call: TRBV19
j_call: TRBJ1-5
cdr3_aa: CAHPLGGSNQPQHF

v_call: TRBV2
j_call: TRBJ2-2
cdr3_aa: CATRQGVVTGELFF

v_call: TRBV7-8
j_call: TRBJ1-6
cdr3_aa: CASSPLRAGSYNSPLHF

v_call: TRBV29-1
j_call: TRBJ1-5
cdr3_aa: CSAGRDSNQPQHF

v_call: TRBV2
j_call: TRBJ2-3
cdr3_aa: CASSPPGTDTQYF

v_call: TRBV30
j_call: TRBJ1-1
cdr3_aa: CAWFDRLGTEAFF

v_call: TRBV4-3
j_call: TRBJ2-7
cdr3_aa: CASSQLSGTDVYEQYF

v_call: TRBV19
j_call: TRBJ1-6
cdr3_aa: CASSLGSSYNSPLHF

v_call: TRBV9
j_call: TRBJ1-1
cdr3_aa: CASSTRPGSTEAFF

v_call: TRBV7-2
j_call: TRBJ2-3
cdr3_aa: CASSDDRDYTDTQYF

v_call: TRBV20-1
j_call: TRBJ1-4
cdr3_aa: CSATEGKLFF

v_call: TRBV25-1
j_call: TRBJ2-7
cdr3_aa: CASTYGTPYEQYF

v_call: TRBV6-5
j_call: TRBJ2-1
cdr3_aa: CASSSDREGYNEQFF

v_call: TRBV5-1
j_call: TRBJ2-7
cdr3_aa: CASSLGDSAYEQYF

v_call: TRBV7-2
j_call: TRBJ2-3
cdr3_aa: CASRPAGSTDTQYF

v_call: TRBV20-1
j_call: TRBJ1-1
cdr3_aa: CSANRGTEAFF

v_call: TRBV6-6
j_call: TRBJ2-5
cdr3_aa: CASSSSGRETQYF

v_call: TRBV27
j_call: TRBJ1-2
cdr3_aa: CASTSTGGWGGYTF

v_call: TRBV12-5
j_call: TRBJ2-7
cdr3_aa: CASGLFPQGYEQYF

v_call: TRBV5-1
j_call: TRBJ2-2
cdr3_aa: CASSLQGNTGELFF

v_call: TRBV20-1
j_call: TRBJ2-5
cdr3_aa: CSARLGETQYF

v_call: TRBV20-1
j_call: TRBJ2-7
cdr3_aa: CSARPAYEQYF

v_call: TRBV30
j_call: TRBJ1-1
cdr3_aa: CAWSVKANTEAFF

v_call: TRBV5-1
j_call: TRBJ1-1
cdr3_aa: CASSLGGTGGYTEAFF